This record looks at one T cell receptor (beta chain) sequence and its context. The CDR3 extends over 15 amino acids. Germline assignment: CDR1 SEHNR and CDR2 FQNEAQ (reference sequence). Between the trimmed V and J ends, which lost 6 bases and 0 bases, there was a span of 11 bases. The sample is drawn from a study of T cell responses to AZD1222 COVID-19 vaccine. TCRdb's table, derived via immunoSEQ multiplex PCR, lists solely in-frame clones and lacks some. The sample lists fewer than 180,000 clones; 80% to 95% were seen once. The sample in question was peripheral blood, obtained 28 days after the second AZD1222 dose. The genes are TRBV7-9 and TRBJ1-4, with no clear D. This TCR was recovered from an adult who received the AZD1222 COVID-19 vaccine. The CDR3 DNA is TGTGCCAGCAGTTTGGACGCCACAACTAATGAAAAACTGTTTTTT. This sequence encodes CASSLDATTNEKLFF.